The 32 T cell receptor beta chains given below trace back to one sample, sequenced in a study of shared T cell receptors in the human thymus. Sequencing was performed with immunoSEQ multiplex PCR; in TCRdb, only in-frame clones are kept and a portion is missing. There are some 760,000 clones in the sample; approximately 83% occur only once, and more than 0.008% lies in the top ten. These same data were also listed under a study on human thymus T cells.

The sample comprised thymocytes. The source is a girl under three years old with a congenital heart defect.

The rearrangement uses TRBV4-1 and TRBJ2-2, with 10 positions matching TRBD1. The germline CDR1 and CDR2 sequences are MGHRA and YSYEKL. V lost 3 bases, J lost 8 bases, and 9 bases stayed unmatched. This CDR3 is 16 amino acids long. CDR3 sequence: CASSHLTGGAVGELFF. CDR3 in DNA: TGCGCCAGCAGCCACTTGACAGGGGGCGCGGTGGGGGAGCTGTTTTTT.

The chain combines TRBV6-6 with TRBJ2-1, with TRBD1 identical over 7 bases. The junction had 8 bases not matched to a gene; V was cut back by 5 bases and J by 10 bases. Germline V gives CDR1 MNHNY, CDR2 SVGAGI (reference sequence). The CDR3 spans 13 residues. The CDR3 spells CASSPRDSREQFF. The DNA for the CDR3 is TGTGCCAGCAGTCCCCGGGACAGCAGGGAGCAGTTCTTC.

The rearrangement uses TRBV28 and TRBJ1-1; 10 positions agree with TRBD1. The trim removed 6 bases at V and 7 bases at J, leaving 11 bases unmatched. The CDR3 is 15 amino acids. Germline CDR1 reads MDHEN; CDR2 reads SYDVKM. The CDR3 here is CASSPGGTGVCEAFF. The CDR3, as DNA: TGTGCCAGCAGCCCCGGGGGGACAGGGGTTTGTGAAGCTTTCTTT.

This clone was counted once. The chain recombines TRBV28 with TRBJ2-7; 8 bases match TRBD1. The J segment lost 2 bases and the V segment lost 6 bases, leaving 21 bases of the junction unmatched. The germline V gene encodes CDR1 MDHEN and CDR2 SYDVKM. There are 19 residues in the CDR3. In nucleotides, the CDR3 is TGTGCCAGCAGCACTCCAGGGGAACTGGACAGGGCAGGTACCTACGAGCAGTACTTC. Translating gives CASSTPGELDRAGTYEQYF.

The chain links TRBV18 to TRBJ2-1; 7 nucleotides align to TRBD1. V trimming: 0 bases; J trimming: 0 bases; junction bases outside the gene matches: 2. CDR1 is KGHSH, CDR2 LQKENI, per germline. The CDR3 is 16 amino acids. The CDR3 DNA sequence: TGTGCCAGCTCACCACCGCACAGGGGCTCCTACAATGAGCAGTTCTTC. Protein product: CASSPPHRGSYNEQFF.

The V and J genes are TRBV9 and TRBJ2-7, with TRBD1 matching over 9 bases. The V and J ends lost 0 bases and 3 bases, in that order; junction bases with no gene match: 13. From germline, CDR1 is SGDLS and CDR2 YYNGEE. This CDR3 contains 18 residues. CDR3 sequence: CASSVAPRAGTGIYEQYF. CDR3 bases: TGTGCCAGCAGCGTAGCCCCACGCGCCGGGACAGGGATCTACGAGCAGTACTTC.

The rearrangement links TRBV19 to TRBJ1-1; 8 bases are shared with TRBD1. The V and J ends lost 5 bases and 1 base, in that order; junction bases with no gene match: 15. The CDR3 consists of 18 residues. Germline lookup yields CDR1 LNHDA and CDR2 SQIVND (reference sequence). CDR3: CASSRPRGPEGRNTEAFF. The DNA for the CDR3 is TGTGCCAGTAGTCGTCCCAGGGGGCCGGAGGGAAGGAACACTGAAGCTTTCTTT.

On this clone: Sequence at one end of the junction differs from germline and may be a read error. The rearrangement uses TRBV7-7 and TRBJ1-1, with D perhaps matching TRBD1 (6 bases). The CDR3 covers 19 residues. In germline, CDR1 is SSHAT, CDR2 FNYEAQ (reference sequence). CDR3 nucleotides: TGTGCTAGCAGCTCCCCACCTTCCAGGGAAGGGGGGGTGAACACTGAAGCTTTCTTT. As protein: CASSSPPSREGGVNTEAFF.

This clone was observed once. The chain uses TRBV7-9 and TRBJ2-7; TRBD2 aligns across 10 bases. Losses at the gene ends were 5 bases for V and 2 bases for J; bases not matched to a gene: 6. This CDR3 is 15 amino acids long. Germline CDR1 and CDR2: SEHNR and FQNEAQ (reference sequence). CDR3 loop: CASSRGLAETYEQYF. CDR3 sequence (DNA): TGTGCCAGCAGCCGCGGACTAGCGGAGACCTACGAGCAGTACTTC.

V and J are TRBV5-1 and TRBJ2-1, with D possibly being TRBD1 (5 bases). Germline V gene data show CDR1 as SGHRS and CDR2 as YFSETQ. Trimming stripped 4 bases from V and 8 bases from J, with 13 bases between. The CDR3 loop spans 13 amino acids. The CDR3: CASSRETEDEQFF. CDR3 sequence (DNA): TGCGCCAGCAGCCGCGAGACAGAGGATGAGCAGTTCTTC.

The gene calls are TRBV7-6 and TRBJ2-1; TRBD2 agrees at 9 bases. Per germline, CDR1 SGHVS and CDR2 FNYEAQ. The length of the CDR3 is 17 residues. After removal of 4 bases from V and 6 bases from J, the junction contained 13 bases not matched to a gene. The CDR3 coding sequence is TGTGCCAGCAGCTCCCGCTCCCTAGCGGGGAGGCCCAATGAGCAGTTCTTC. Translating gives CASSSRSLAGRPNEQFF. The whole variable domain, filled in from reference TRBV7-6 and TRBJ2-1, reads GAGVSQSPRYKVTKRGQDVALRCDPISGHVSLYWYRQALGQGPEFLTYFNYEAQQDKSGLPNDRFSAERPEGSISTLTIQRTEQRDSAMYRCASSSRSLAGRPNEQFFGPGTRLTVL.

J is TRBJ1-2 and V is TRBV7-9; unclear D gene. The V end lost 0 bases, the J end lost 4 bases, and 12 bases lay between the germline ends. This CDR3 is 15 amino acids long. Germline CDR1 is SEHNR and CDR2 is FQNEAQ (reference sequence). The CDR3 DNA is TGTGCCAGCAGCTTAGCGCGACACCCCTCCTATGGCTACACCTTC. Residues: CASSLARHPSYGYTF. Combining the CDR3 with reference TRBV7-9 and TRBJ1-2 gives the whole variable domain DTGVSQNPRHKITKRGQNVTFRCDPISEHNRLYWYRQTLGQGPEFLTYFQNEAQLEKSRLLSDRFSAERPKGSFSTLEIQRTEQGDSAMYLCASSLARHPSYGYTFGSGTRLTVV.

The J gene is TRBJ2-4, the V gene TRBV13; 11 bases match TRBD2. The junction had 10 bases not matched to a gene; V was cut back by 6 bases and J by 6 bases. The CDR3 consists of 16 residues. Germline-derived CDR1 and CDR2 are PRHDT and FYEKMQ (reference sequence). CDR3: CASSDGGLAETNIQYF. The DNA of the CDR3 is TGTGCCAGCAGTGATGGGGGACTAGCGGAGACAAACATTCAGTACTTC.

This clone was observed once. V is TRBV11-1 and J is TRBJ1-2; 9 bases agree with TRBD1. V shed 5 bases and J 3 bases; nucleotides not matched to a gene: 4. The CDR3 covers 14 residues. Germline CDR1 reads SGHAT; CDR2 reads FQDESV (reference sequence). CDR3 coding DNA: TGTGCCAGCAGCCCGGGACAGGGACACTATGGCTACACCTTC. Protein sequence: CASSPGQGHYGYTF.

This clone has just a few counts. The gene calls are TRBV15 and TRBJ2-7; D gene ambiguous. This CDR3 region has 17 residues. The V gene lost 0 bases and the J gene lost 2 bases, with 17 bases spanning the gap. CDR1 and CDR2 (germline): LNHNV, YYDKDF (reference sequence). The DNA for the CDR3 is TGTGCCACCAGCAGAGAGGGTCGGGTCGGGTTTACCTACGAGCAGTACTTC. This sequence encodes CATSREGRVGFTYEQYF.

CDR3 bases: TGTGCCAGCAGTTTCGGGGGACAGGGCCACGAGCAGTACTTC. This sequence encodes CASSFGGQGHEQYF. This chain joins TRBV27 and TRBJ2-7, with 9 nucleotides matching TRBD1. Trimming removed 3 bases from V and 5 bases from J; junction bases left unmatched: 5. Germline CDR1 MNHEY, CDR2 SMNVEV (reference sequence). The CDR3 is 14 amino acids.

The chain uses TRBV7-9 and TRBJ2-5, with D unresolved. Germline CDR1 reads SEHNR; CDR2 reads FQNEAQ (reference sequence). This CDR3 is 17 amino acids long. V was clipped by 9 bases and J by 1 base, with 24 bases between them. The CDR3 DNA reads TGTGCCAGGAGCCGGTTGACTCCCGGAGAAGGCCAAGAGACCCAGTACTTC. It is translated as CARSRLTPGEGQETQYF.

V gene TRBV15 combines with J gene TRBJ1-2; 7 positions agree with TRBD1. V shed 0 bases, J shed 6 bases, and the junction held 25 bases outside the gene matches. CDR1 LNHNV and CDR2 YYDKDF come from the germline V gene (reference sequence). CDR3 length: 21 amino acids. In nucleotides, the CDR3 is TGTGCCACCAGCAGAGATCCCCACGTGATCACAGGGGAACATTTCCAGGATGGCTACACCTTC. Its translation is CATSRDPHVITGEHFQDGYTF. The entire variable domain, with the rest obtained from reference TRBV15 and TRBJ1-2, is as follows: DAMVIQNPRYQVTQFGKPVTLSCSQTLNHNVMYWYQQKSSQAPKLLFHYYDKDFNNEADTPDNFQSRRPNTSFCFLDIRSPGLGDTAMYLCATSRDPHVITGEHFQDGYTFGSGTRLTVV.

The chain recombines TRBV28 with TRBJ1-2; D gene uncertain. The CDR3 totals 15 residues. Per germline, CDR1 MDHEN and CDR2 SYDVKM. V was shortened by 5 bases and J by 0 bases, with 13 bases between the two germline ends. CDR3 sequence reads: CASSPYKFSNYGYTF. Here the CDR3 DNA reads TGTGCCAGCAGTCCATACAAGTTCTCTAACTATGGCTACACCTTC.

This chain uses TRBV19 with TRBJ2-4; 8 positions agree with TRBD1. This CDR3 has 14 amino acids. Germline V gene sequence: CDR1 LNHDA, CDR2 SQIVND (reference sequence). J gave up 7 bases and V 1 base, and 3 bases lay outside the gene matches. In nucleotides, the CDR3 is TGTGCCAGTAGTATAGGGACAGGGCTGAACATTCAGTACTTC. Translation gives CASSIGTGLNIQYF.

The rearrangement uses TRBV7-6 and TRBJ1-5; 9 bases map to TRBD1. The CDR3 extends over 15 amino acids. The ends lost 5 bases at V and 6 bases at J; junction bases unmatched: 8. CDR1 is SGHVS and CDR2 is FNYEAQ in the germline V gene. DNA for the CDR3: TGTGCCAGCAGCCCCGGACAGGGGTATGGTCAGCCCCAGCATTTT. Translated: CASSPGQGYGQPQHF.

V usage is TRBV28 and J usage is TRBJ1-1; 8 nucleotides align to TRBD1. CDR1 and CDR2 (germline): MDHEN, SYDVKM. V was clipped by 11 bases and J by 4 bases; unmatched bases: 15. The CDR3 runs to 15 residues. In nucleotides, the CDR3 is TGTGCCCTGACCGGACAGGGCGGTTCTGGCACTGAAGCTTTCTTT. Amino acid sequence: CALTGQGGSGTEAFF. Full variable domain (rest looked up from reference TRBV28 and TRBJ1-1): DVKVTQSSRYLVKRTGEKVFLECVQDMDHENMFWYRQDPGLGLRLIYFSYDVKMKEKGDIPEGYSVSREKKERFSLILESASTNQTSMYLCALTGQGGSGTEAFFGQGTRLTVV.

The chain joins TRBV5-8 to TRBJ1-4; a possible D gene is TRBD1 (5 bases). The CDR3 totals 13 residues. V was shortened by 9 bases and J by 11 bases, with 20 bases between the two germline ends. The V gene's germline CDR1 is SGHTS and CDR2 YDEGEE. CDR3 in amino acids: CATTTADMFKLFF. The CDR3 DNA reads TGTGCCACCACGACAGCCGACATGTTCAAACTGTTTTTT.

The chain couples TRBV7-2 to TRBJ2-3; 8 positions agree with TRBD1. CDR1 is SGHTA, CDR2 FQGNSA, per germline. The CDR3 spans 16 residues. The V gene end was trimmed by 6 bases and the J gene end by 2 bases; junction bases not matched to a gene: 10. The CDR3: CASSSRQGIVTDTQYF. The DNA of the CDR3 is TGTGCCAGCAGTTCTAGACAGGGGATCGTCACAGATACGCAGTATTTT.

The CDR3 protein is CASSLSHRLAAWYNEQFF. CDR3 sequence (DNA): TGTGCCAGCAGTTTATCTCACAGACTAGCGGCTTGGTACAATGAGCAGTTCTTC. V and J are TRBV27 and TRBJ2-1; 9 positions match TRBD2. CDR3 length: 18 amino acids. Looked up from germline, CDR1 is MNHEY and CDR2 is SMNVEV (reference sequence). With V trimmed by 0 bases and J by 4 bases, 10 bases remained unmatched.

V usage is TRBV7-3 and J usage is TRBJ1-3; D unclear. Trimming pared 5 bases from V and 0 bases from J, leaving 8 bases between. The germline gives CDR1 SGHTA, CDR2 FQGTGA. This CDR3 is built from 14 residues. The CDR3 here is CASSPGLSGNTIYF. CDR3 coding DNA: TGTGCCAGCAGCCCCGGTCTCTCTGGAAACACCATATATTTT.

The chain links TRBV19 to TRBJ1-3; no reliable D call. This CDR3 has 15 amino acids. The V end lost 7 bases, the J end lost 0 bases, and 13 bases lay between the germline ends. Per the germline V gene, CDR1 is LNHDA and CDR2 is SQIVND (reference sequence). The CDR3, as DNA: TGTGCCAGTATAGCCTTCACCAGCTCTGGAAACACCATATATTTT. Its protein is CASIAFTSSGNTIYF.

A single count supports this clone. The gene calls are TRBV4-2 and TRBJ1-2; the match to TRBD1 covers 9 bases. CDR1 LGHNA and CDR2 YNFKEQ come from the germline V gene. V gave up 9 bases and J gave up 6 bases; unmatched junction bases: 14. The CDR3 extends over 15 amino acids. CDR3 loop: CASYGQGCGGNGYTF. The DNA for the CDR3 is TGTGCCAGTTATGGACAGGGGTGCGGAGGTAATGGCTACACCTTC.

A note on this clone: The junction shows a germline mismatch at one end, possibly a read error. The CDR3 sequence is CASSLGTAYEQYF. In DNA form, the CDR3 reads TGTGCTAGCAGCTTAGGCACAGCCTACGAGCAGTACTTC. The chain employs TRBV7-7 and TRBJ2-7; the D is unclear. This CDR3 contains 13 residues. Germline CDR1 and CDR2: SSHAT and FNYEAQ (reference sequence).

The chain recombines TRBV29-1 with TRBJ1-1; no clear D gene. CDR1 and CDR2 (germline): SQVTM, ANQGSEA. This CDR3 is 13 amino acids long. V was cut by 6 bases and J by 4 bases, with 15 bases left in between. The CDR3: CSVEAGVGTEAFF. The CDR3 nucleotides read TGCAGCGTCGAGGCCGGCGTTGGCACTGAAGCTTTCTTT. The full variable domain, rest sourced from reference TRBV29-1 and TRBJ1-1, is SAVISQKPSRDICQRGTSLTIQCQVDSQVTMMFWYRQQPGQSLTLIATANQGSEATYESGFVIDKFPISRPNLTFSTLTVSNMSPEDSSIYLCSVEAGVGTEAFFGQGTRLTVV.

The V and J genes are TRBV11-2 and TRBJ2-3; D might be TRBD2 (7 bases). Germline values: CDR1 SGHAT, CDR2 FQNNGV. This CDR3 comprises 17 residues. The V gene lost 5 bases and the J gene lost 1 base, with 19 bases spanning the gap. DNA for the CDR3: TGTGCCAGCAGCCCCCACCGCGCGGGGGCCTGCACAGATACGCAGTATTTT. Translated: CASSPHRAGACTDTQYF.

In DNA, the CDR3 is TGCGCCAGCAGCCGAACGACAGGGGTGAGGGAAAAACTGTTTTTT. Its translation is CASSRTTGVREKLFF. The genes are TRBV4-3 and TRBJ1-4; TRBD1 aligns across 8 bases. The CDR3 sequence is 15 residues long. Germline trimming cut 4 bases from V and 8 bases from J; bases unmatched to any gene: 9. In germline, CDR1 is LGHNA, CDR2 YSLEER.